These T cell receptor beta chains were read from a single sample in a study of shared clonotypes between healthy human individuals. Method: immunoSEQ multiplex PCR; TCRdb's copy keeps in-frame clones and lacks some. Among 630,000 or so clones listed, 98% were seen once. The source material was naive CD8+ T cells sorted from blood. Receptor source: a young man in good health. Each CDR3 is given with its conserved first and last residue. D genes are given only for firm matches. The size of a clone is reported for some rows only, either as once, few or many, or as a class for expanded clones.

TRBJ2-7 | TRBV7-9 | TRBD1 | NA | TGTGCCAGCAGCCCGACAGGGGGCTCCTACGAGCAGTACTTC | CASSPTGGSYEQYF
TRBJ2-5 | TRBV18 | NA | NA | TGTGCCAGCTCCCCTGGGCCAATGGAGACCCAGTACTTC | CASSPGPMETQYF
TRBJ2-1 | TRBV7-2 | TRBD2 | NA | TGTGCCAGCAGCTCCGGGGGGGGGCGCGTCGAGTACAATGAGCAGTTCTTC | CASSSGGGRVEYNEQFF
TRBJ2-1 | TRBV7-9 | NA | NA | TGTGCCGGGCGGGATCCCCGCCTAGAGCAGTTCTTC | CAGRDPRLEQFF
TRBJ2-2 | TRBV11-3 | TRBD2 | NA | TGTGCCAGCAGCCCATGGGCTGGACTAGCGGGAGAGGGGGACACCGGGGAGCTGTTTTTT | CASSPWAGLAGEGDTGELFF
TRBJ2-1 | TRBV7-9 | NA | NA | TGTGCCAGCAGCTTGTTAGCCGACAAGTTCGATGAGCAGTTCTTC | CASSLLADKFDEQFF
TRBJ2-7 | TRBV5-4 | NA | once | TGTGCCAGCAGCTTGGAGGGGCCATCCTACGAGCAGTACTTC | CASSLEGPSYEQYF
TRBJ2-2 | TRBV7-8 | NA | NA | TGTGCCAGCAGCTTCCCCGTGGACACCACGAACACCGGGGAGCTGTTTTTT | CASSFPVDTTNTGELFF
TRBJ2-7 | TRBV14 | TRBD1 | NA | TGTGCCAGCAGCCAACCGCATTCCGGGGACAGGGCCTCCTACGAGCAGTACTTC | CASSQPHSGDRASYEQYF
TRBJ1-1 | TRBV27 | NA | NA | TGTGCCAGCAGTCCCTCCGGAAGAAACACTGAAGCTTTCTTT | CASSPSGRNTEAFF
TRBJ1-3 | TRBV4-3 | NA | NA | TGCGCCAGCAGCCAAAGTGGACCCAAAGCCAGCGGAAACACCATATATTTT | CASSQSGPKASGNTIYF
TRBJ2-3 | TRBV10-1 | NA | NA | TGCGCCAGCAGTTCCGTCCTTAGCGGACTCACAGATACGCAGTATTTT | CASSSVLSGLTDTQYF
TRBJ2-7 | TRBV29-1 | NA | once | TGCAGCGTTGAGCTTAGGGAAACCTACGAGCAGTACTTC | CSVELRETYEQYF
TRBJ1-5 | TRBV27 | NA | NA | TGTGCCAGCAGTTTAAGACAGAGCAATCAGCCCCAGCATTTT | CASSLRQSNQPQHF
TRBJ2-7 | TRBV10-2 | TRBD1 | NA | TGCGCCAGCAGTGAGGTCGGACAGGGAGGCTACGAGCAGTACTTC | CASSEVGQGGYEQYF
TRBJ2-1 | TRBV9 | TRBD1 | NA | TGTGCCAGCAGCGTAGCTGGACAGGGGGTCATTGAGCAGTTCTTC | CASSVAGQGVIEQFF
TRBJ2-1 | TRBV7-3 | NA | NA | TGTGCCAGCAGCGGGACCTTATACAATGAGCAGTTCTTC | CASSGTLYNEQFF
TRBJ2-1 | TRBV4-3 | TRBD2 | few | TGCGCCAGCAGCCAAGATCGAGGAGACAGCGGGAGCTCCTACAATGAGCAGTTCTTC | CASSQDRGDSGSSYNEQFF
TRBJ2-1 | TRBV4-1 | NA | NA | TGCGCCAGCAGCCAAGATGACGGGCGGGATCCCTACAATGAGCAGTTCTTC | CASSQDDGRDPYNEQFF
TRBJ2-2 | TRBV11-3 | NA | NA | TGTGCCAGCAGCCGAATATTTAGGGACGGCGGGGAGCTGTTTTTT | CASSRIFRDGGELFF
TRBJ2-7 | TRBV27 | TRBD1 | NA | TGTGCCAGCAGTATAGGGACAGGAATATACGAGCAGTACTTC | CASSIGTGIYEQYF
TRBJ1-1 | TRBV6-4 | NA | few | TGTGCCAGCTCTGTTTCAACGGACACTGAAGCTTTCTTT | CASSVSTDTEAFF
TRBJ2-3 | TRBV4-1 | TRBD2 | NA | TGCGCCAGCAGCCAAGAGGGTGGGGAGGGAGATACGCAGTATTTT | CASSQEGGEGDTQYF
TRBJ1-2 | TRBV11-2 | NA | NA | TGTGCCAGCAGCTTGACCCCGGGCCCTGGATTTGGCTACACCTTC | CASSLTPGPGFGYTF
TRBJ1-2 | TRBV7-2 | TRBD1 | NA | TGTGCCAGCAGTTCTAAACAGGGGCACTATGGCTACACCTTC | CASSSKQGHYGYTF
TRBJ2-1 | TRBV7-9 | TRBD2 | once | TGTGCCAGCAGCTCCCCCGGCGGGGGGAATGAGCAGTTCTTC | CASSSPGGGNEQFF
TRBJ2-2 | TRBV29-1 | NA | NA | TGCAGCACAGTCGGCACAGGGCTCACCGGGGAGCTGTTTTTT | CSTVGTGLTGELFF
TRBJ2-7 | TRBV9 | TRBD2 | NA | TGTGCCAGCAGCGGGGGAGGGACTAGCGGGAGAGAGCAGTACTTC | CASSGGGTSGREQYF
TRBJ2-1 | TRBV27 | TRBD2 | NA | TGTGCCAGCAGTTTAAAGGGGGGACTAGCGGGAGGCCTGGGGCTCTACAATGAGCAGTTCTTC | CASSLKGGLAGGLGLYNEQFF
TRBJ2-3 | TRBV11-2 | TRBD2 | NA | TGTGCCAGCAGCTTAGATCTGGGGAGGGCCTTGGCAGATACGCAGTATTTT | CASSLDLGRALADTQYF
TRBJ2-5 | TRBV7-9 | TRBD1 | once | TGTGCCAGCAGCGCCCCCGGGACAGGTCAAGAGACCCAGTACTTC | CASSAPGTGQETQYF
TRBJ2-7 | TRBV19 | NA | NA | TGTGCCAGTAGTTCCGGGAACTACGAGCAGTACTTC | CASSSGNYEQYF
TRBJ2-2 | TRBV7-8 | TRBD1 | NA | TGTGCCAGCAGCGGGGACAGAACCGGGGAGCTGTTTTTT | CASSGDRTGELFF
TRBJ2-1 | TRBV5-4 | TRBD1 | NA | TGTGCCAGCAGCTGGGAGGGACAGGGTCGGGATGAGCAGTTCTTC | CASSWEGQGRDEQFF
TRBJ2-3 | TRBV4-3 | NA | NA | TGCGCCAGCAGCCAAGATTTAAGGGACACCCGCACAGATACGCAGTATTTT | CASSQDLRDTRTDTQYF
TRBJ2-7 | TRBV5-1 | TRBD2 | NA | TGCGCCAGCAGCCCCACCTGGACTAGCGACGAGCAGTACTTC | CASSPTWTSDEQYF
TRBJ2-1 | TRBV30 | NA | NA | TGTGCATGGTCCTCTGGCGGGTTCTACAATGAGCAGTTCTTC | CAWSSGGFYNEQFF